Each of the 13 T cell receptor beta chains below was sequenced from the same sample in a study of T cells in Graves' hyperthyroidism and ophthalmopathy. Template material for amplifying TCR beta CDR3 regions consisted of RNA transcripts. HTBI primers were employed in a first-round RT-PCR of the TCR CDR3. One entry per CDR3 protein results from TCRdb running MiXCR on the multiplex PCR reads. The repertoire has some 350,000 distinct CDR3 sequences, 13% to 15% of them found once; the top ten carry about 21%. Input material: blood. These receptors came from a woman aged 60-75 years with Graves' ophthalmopathy.

As for this clonotype: A read error may be the cause here, since a much bigger clone is one base away. The chain combines TRBV7-2 with TRBJ2-1; weak D call: TRBD2 (5 bases). CDR3 length: 13 amino acids. Trimming removed 5 bases at V and 9 bases at J, with 14 bases between. CDR1 SGHTA and CDR2 FQGNSA come from the germline V gene. The CDR3 DNA is TGTGCCAGCAGCGCCCGGGGTTTGTCTGAGCAGTTCTTC. Translating gives CASSARGLSEQFF.

This clonotype was counted between two and nine times. The rearrangement links TRBV12-3 or TRBV12-4 to TRBJ1-5; D uncertain. The CDR3 runs 12 residues. The ends were cut back, 6 bases at V and 7 bases at J, with 10 bases in the middle. DNA of the CDR3: TGTGCCAGCAGCCCCATCGGCCAGCCCCAGCATTTT. Its protein product is CASSPIGQPQHF.

This clonotype turned up a few times. This CDR3 fails to terminate in the conserved phenylalanine or tryptophan, so it likely reflects a read error. The chain couples TRBV6-5 to TRBJ1-5, with D possibly TRBD1 on 6 matching bases. Germline values: CDR1 MNHEY, CDR2 SVGAGI. V lost 6 bases and J 4 bases, leaving 10 bases between the germline ends. This CDR3 is built from 13 residues. This CDR3 reads CASRLQGNQPQHL. CDR3 nucleotides: TGTGCCAGCAGGTTACAGGGAAATCAGCCCCAGCATCTT.

The rearrangement uses TRBV29-1 and TRBJ1-1, with 7 bases that match TRBD1. The germline V gene has CDR1 SQVTM and CDR2 ANQGSEA. Trimming took 0 bases from V and 13 from J; bases not matched to a gene: 14. The CDR3 consists of 14 residues. The CDR3 DNA follows: TGCAGCGTTGAAGACGGGACAGCTAACACTGAGGATTTCTTT. This encodes CSVEDGTANTEDFF. The whole variable domain, remainder taken from reference TRBV29-1 and TRBJ1-1, is SAVISQKPSRDICQRGTSLTIQCQVDSQVTMMFWYRQQPGQSLTLIATANQGSEATYESGFVIDKFPISRPNLTFSTLTVSNMSPEDSSIYLCSVEDGTANTEDFFGQGTRLTVV.

This sequence joins TRBV6-1 and TRBJ2-7, with D perhaps assigned TRBD1 or TRBD2 (5 bases each). The CDR3 contains 16 residues. Germline CDR1 and CDR2: MNHNS and SASEGT. V gave up 7 bases and J gave up 5 bases, with 24 bases separating them. The DNA of the CDR3 is TGTGCCAGCATAAGTCCGGGACCCACCTCGATCCACGAGCAGTACTTC. Its protein is CASISPGPTSIHEQYF.

This clonotype has a count of ten or more. The rearrangement links TRBV18 to TRBJ2-7, with 11 positions matching TRBD1. CDR1 is KGHSH and CDR2 is LQKENI in the germline V gene. There are 17 residues in the CDR3. V shed 2 bases and J 2 bases; nucleotides not matched to a gene: 8. The CDR3 here is CASSPSWTGGRAYEQYF. CDR3 sequence (DNA): TGTGCCAGCTCACCATCATGGACAGGGGGCCGAGCCTACGAGCAGTACTTC.

This clonotype was detected ten times or more. The gene calls are TRBV6-1 and TRBJ2-4; TRBD2 matches 12 bases. V gave up 6 bases and J gave up 0 bases; unmatched junction bases: 9. The CDR3 spans 18 residues. CDR1 and CDR2 (germline): MNHNS, SASEGT. The CDR3 coding sequence is TGTGCCAGCAGACCTCCGGGACTAGCGGGCCTAGCCAAAAACATTCAGTACTTC. Protein product: CASRPPGLAGLAKNIQYF.

This clonotype was picked up many times. The chain links TRBV20-1 to TRBJ2-5, with a tentative D call TRBD2 (5 bases). The CDR3 has 15 residues. Looked up from germline, CDR1 is DFQATT and CDR2 is SNEGSKA (reference sequence). Trimming stripped 3 bases from V and 2 bases from J, with 16 bases between. The CDR3 bases are TGCAGTGCTAGCCCCGGGGTTGCGGCACAAGAGACCCAGTACTTC. Translated, it gives CSASPGVAAQETQYF.

The chain carries TRBV7-2 and TRBJ2-2; TRBD2 aligns across 11 bases. Per germline, CDR1 SGHTA and CDR2 FQGNSA. V was pared by 5 bases and J by 4 bases, with 9 bases of the junction left unmatched. This CDR3 spans 17 amino acids. Here the CDR3 DNA reads TGTGCCAGCAGCCCGACTGGACTAGCGGGCCTCACCGGGGAGCTGTTTTTT. The encoded protein is CASSPTGLAGLTGELFF.

The V and J genes are TRBV24-1 and TRBJ2-1, with TRBD1 as a possible D gene (6 bases). Per the germline V gene, CDR1 is KGHDR and CDR2 is SFDVKD. V was shortened by 0 bases and J by 2 bases, with 13 bases between the two germline ends. This CDR3 region has 17 residues. The CDR3 region has the DNA TGTGCCACCAGTGATTTGGGGGGCGGCGAAACCTACAATGAGCAGTTCTTC. Its protein product is CATSDLGGGETYNEQFF.

The genes are TRBV10-3 and TRBJ2-2, with D maybe TRBD1 (7 bases). The ends were cut back, 8 bases at V and 5 bases at J, with 15 bases in the middle. Germline V gene lookup returns CDR1 ENHRY and CDR2 SYGVKD. CDR3 length: 14 amino acids. The CDR3 region has the DNA TGTGCCATCGGCGGGACAGCATCGACCGGGGAGCTGTTTTTT. It yields the protein CAIGGTASTGELFF.

This clonotype has more than one count but fewer than ten. This sequence joins TRBV19 and TRBJ2-7, with TRBD2 matching 11 bases. The CDR3 has 15 residues. Germline V gene sequence: CDR1 LNHDA, CDR2 SQIVND (reference sequence). V lost 3 bases to trimming and J lost 4 bases; unmatched junction nucleotides: 5. The CDR3 loop is CASSIAGTSGYEQYF. CDR3 DNA: TGTGCCAGTAGTATCGCCGGGACTAGCGGTTACGAGCAGTACTTC.

About this clonotype: A much more abundant neighbour one base away suggests this may be a read error. The chain recombines TRBV20-1 with TRBJ1-2, with 10 bases that match TRBD1. Unmatched junction bases numbered 0, after V lost 0 bases and J lost 2 bases. The CDR3 is 14 residues long. Per the germline V gene, CDR1 is DFQATT and CDR2 is SNEGSKA (reference sequence). The CDR3 sequence: CSARETGGNYGYTF. The CDR3 DNA reads as TGCAGTGCTAGAGAGACAGGGGGCAACTATGGCTACACCTTC.